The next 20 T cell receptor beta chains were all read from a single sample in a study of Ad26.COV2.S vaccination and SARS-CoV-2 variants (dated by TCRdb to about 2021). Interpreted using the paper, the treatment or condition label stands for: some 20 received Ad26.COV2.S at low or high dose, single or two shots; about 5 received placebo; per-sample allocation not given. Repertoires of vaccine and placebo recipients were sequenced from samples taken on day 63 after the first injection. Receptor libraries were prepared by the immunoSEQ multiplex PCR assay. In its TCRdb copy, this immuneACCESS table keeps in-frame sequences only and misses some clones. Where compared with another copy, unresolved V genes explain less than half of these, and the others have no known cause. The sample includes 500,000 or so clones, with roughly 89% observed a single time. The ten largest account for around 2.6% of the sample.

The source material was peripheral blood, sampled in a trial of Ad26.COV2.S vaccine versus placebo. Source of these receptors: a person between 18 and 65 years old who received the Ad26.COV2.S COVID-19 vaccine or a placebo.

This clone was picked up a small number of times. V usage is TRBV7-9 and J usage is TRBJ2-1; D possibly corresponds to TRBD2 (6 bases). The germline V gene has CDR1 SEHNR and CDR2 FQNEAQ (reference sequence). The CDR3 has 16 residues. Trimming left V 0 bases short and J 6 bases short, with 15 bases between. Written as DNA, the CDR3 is TGTGCCAGCAGCTTAGCGATGGGACTCGCCCGCAATGAGCAGTTCTTC. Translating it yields CASSLAMGLARNEQFF.

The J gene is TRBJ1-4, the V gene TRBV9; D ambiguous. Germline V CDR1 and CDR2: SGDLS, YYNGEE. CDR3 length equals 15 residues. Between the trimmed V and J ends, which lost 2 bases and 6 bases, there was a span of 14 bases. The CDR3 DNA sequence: TGTGCCAGCAGCGTTGGAAATCCGGGTGATGAAAAACTGTTTTTT. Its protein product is CASSVGNPGDEKLFF.

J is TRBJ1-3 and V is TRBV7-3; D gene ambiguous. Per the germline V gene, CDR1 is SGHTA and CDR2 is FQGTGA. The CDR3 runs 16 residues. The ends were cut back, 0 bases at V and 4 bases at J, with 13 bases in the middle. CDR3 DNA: TGTGCCAGCAGCTTAACCCCCGGACTTGGGGGAAACACCATATATTTT. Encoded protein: CASSLTPGLGGNTIYF.

Written as DNA, the CDR3 is TGTGCTAGTGGTTTACGATCTGGGACAGCTGTTTATGGCTACACCTTC. It encodes CASGLRSGTAVYGYTF. The rearrangement uses TRBV12-5 and TRBJ1-2, with TRBD1 identical over 7 bases. This CDR3 contains 16 residues. CDR1 is LGHNT and CDR2 is FRNRAP in the germline V gene. The trim removed 3 bases at V and 5 bases at J, leaving 12 bases unmatched.

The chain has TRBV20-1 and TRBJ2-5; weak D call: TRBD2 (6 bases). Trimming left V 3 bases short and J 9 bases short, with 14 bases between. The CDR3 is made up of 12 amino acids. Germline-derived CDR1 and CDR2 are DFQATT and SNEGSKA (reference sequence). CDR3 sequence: CSASSRWGAQYF. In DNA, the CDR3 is TGCAGTGCTAGTTCGCGGTGGGGGGCCCAGTACTTC.

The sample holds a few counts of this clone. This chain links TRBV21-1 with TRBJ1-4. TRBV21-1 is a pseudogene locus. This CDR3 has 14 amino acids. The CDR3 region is CASSRPKRNEKLFF. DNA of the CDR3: TGTGCCAGCAGCCGCCCTAAACGAAATGAAAAACTGTTTTTT.

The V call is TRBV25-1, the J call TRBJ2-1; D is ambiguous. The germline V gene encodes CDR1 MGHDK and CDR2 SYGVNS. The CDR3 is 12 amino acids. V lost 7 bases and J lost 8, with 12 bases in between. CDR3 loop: CASNLHPHEQFF. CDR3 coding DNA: TGTGCCAGCAATCTCCACCCCCATGAGCAGTTCTTC.

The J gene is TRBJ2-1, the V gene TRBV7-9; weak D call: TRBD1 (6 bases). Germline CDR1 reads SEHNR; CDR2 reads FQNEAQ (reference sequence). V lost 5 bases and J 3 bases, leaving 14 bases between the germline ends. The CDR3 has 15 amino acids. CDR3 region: CASSPEQGSYNEQFF. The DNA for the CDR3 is TGTGCCAGCAGCCCCGAGCAGGGGAGCTACAATGAGCAGTTCTTC.

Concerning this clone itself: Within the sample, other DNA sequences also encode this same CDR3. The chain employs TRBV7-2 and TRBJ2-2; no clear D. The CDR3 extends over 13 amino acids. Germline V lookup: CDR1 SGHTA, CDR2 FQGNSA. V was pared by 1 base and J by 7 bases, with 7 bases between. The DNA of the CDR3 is TGTGCCAGCAGCTTAGTACGAGGCGGGGAGCTGTTTTTT. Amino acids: CASSLVRGGELFF.

Here the CDR3 reads CASSLHSGMSDTQYF. CDR3 in DNA: TGTGCCAGCAGCTTACACAGCGGGATGTCAGATACGCAGTATTTT. The J gene is TRBJ2-3, the V gene TRBV7-2; the match to TRBD2 covers 7 bases. The ends lost 2 bases at V and 4 bases at J; junction bases unmatched: 6. This CDR3 spans 15 amino acids. Germline V gene sequence: CDR1 SGHTA, CDR2 FQGNSA.

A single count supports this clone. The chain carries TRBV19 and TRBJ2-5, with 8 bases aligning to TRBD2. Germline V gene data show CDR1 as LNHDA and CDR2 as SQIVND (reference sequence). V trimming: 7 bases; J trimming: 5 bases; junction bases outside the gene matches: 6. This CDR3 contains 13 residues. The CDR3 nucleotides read TGTGCCAGTACGACTAGCGCTAGGGAGACCCAGTACTTC. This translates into CASTTSARETQYF.

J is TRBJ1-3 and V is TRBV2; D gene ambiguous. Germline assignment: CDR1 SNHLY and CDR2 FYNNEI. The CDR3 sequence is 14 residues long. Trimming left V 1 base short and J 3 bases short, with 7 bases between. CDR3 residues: CASSEGGFGNTIYF. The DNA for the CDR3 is TGTGCCAGCAGTGAAGGGGGTTTTGGAAACACCATATATTTT.

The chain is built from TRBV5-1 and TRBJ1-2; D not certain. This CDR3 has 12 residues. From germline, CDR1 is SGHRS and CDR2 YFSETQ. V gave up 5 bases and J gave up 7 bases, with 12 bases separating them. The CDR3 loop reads CASRNGFGGYTF. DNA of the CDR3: TGCGCCAGCAGAAATGGGTTTGGTGGCTACACCTTC.

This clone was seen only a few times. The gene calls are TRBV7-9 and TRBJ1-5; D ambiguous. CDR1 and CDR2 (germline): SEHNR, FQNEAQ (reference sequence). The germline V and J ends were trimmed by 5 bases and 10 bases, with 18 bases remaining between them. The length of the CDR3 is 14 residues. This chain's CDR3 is CASSPVGQPGPQHF. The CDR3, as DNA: TGTGCCAGCAGCCCTGTAGGGCAGCCCGGCCCCCAGCATTTT.

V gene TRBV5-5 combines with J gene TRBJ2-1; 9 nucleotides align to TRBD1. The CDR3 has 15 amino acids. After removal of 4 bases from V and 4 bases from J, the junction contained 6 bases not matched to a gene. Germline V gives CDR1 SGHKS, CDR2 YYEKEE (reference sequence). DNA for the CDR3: TGTGCCAGCAGCCTCGGGGGGACAGGGTACAATGAGCAGTTCTTC. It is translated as CASSLGGTGYNEQFF.

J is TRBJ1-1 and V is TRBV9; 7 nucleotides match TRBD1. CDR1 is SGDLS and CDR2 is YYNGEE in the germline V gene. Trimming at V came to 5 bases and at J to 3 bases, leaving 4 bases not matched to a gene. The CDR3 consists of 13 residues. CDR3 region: CASRDREDTEAFF. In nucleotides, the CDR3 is TGTGCCAGCAGAGACAGGGAGGACACTGAAGCTTTCTTT.

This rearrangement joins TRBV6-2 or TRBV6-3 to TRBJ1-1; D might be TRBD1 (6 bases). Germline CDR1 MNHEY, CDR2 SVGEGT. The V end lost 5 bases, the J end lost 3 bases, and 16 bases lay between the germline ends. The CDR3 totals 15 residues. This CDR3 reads CASSHLGAGDTEAFF. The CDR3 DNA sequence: TGTGCCAGCAGTCACCTGGGGGCAGGTGACACTGAAGCTTTCTTT.

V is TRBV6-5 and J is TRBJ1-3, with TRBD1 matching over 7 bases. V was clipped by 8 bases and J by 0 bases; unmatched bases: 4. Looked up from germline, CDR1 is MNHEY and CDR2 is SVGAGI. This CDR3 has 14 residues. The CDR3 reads CASSDRASGNTIYF. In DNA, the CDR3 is TGTGCCAGCTCTGACAGGGCCTCTGGAAACACCATATATTTT.

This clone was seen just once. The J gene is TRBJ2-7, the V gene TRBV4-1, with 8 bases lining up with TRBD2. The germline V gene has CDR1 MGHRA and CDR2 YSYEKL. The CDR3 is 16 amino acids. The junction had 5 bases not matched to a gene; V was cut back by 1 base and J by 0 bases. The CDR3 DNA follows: TGCGCCAGCAGCCAAGTGGGGACTAGGAGCTCCTACGAGCAGTACTTC. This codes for CASSQVGTRSSYEQYF.

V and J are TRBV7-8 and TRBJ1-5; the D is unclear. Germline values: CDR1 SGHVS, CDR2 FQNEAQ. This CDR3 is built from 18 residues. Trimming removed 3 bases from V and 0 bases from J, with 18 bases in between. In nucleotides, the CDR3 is TGTGCCAGCAGCTTTCTTACGCCAGGTTCCTATAGCAATCAGCCCCAGCATTTT. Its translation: CASSFLTPGSYSNQPQHF. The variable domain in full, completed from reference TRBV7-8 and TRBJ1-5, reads GAGVSQSPRYKVAKRGQDVALRCDPISGHVSLFWYQQALGQGPEFLTYFQNEAQLDKSGLPSDRFFAERPEGSVSTLKIQRTQQEDSAVYLCASSFLTPGSYSNQPQHFGDGTRLSIL.